Shown below are 31 T cell receptor beta chains from a single sample sequenced in a study of T cell clonotyping in hematopoietic cell transplantation. The sample's time point: recipient sample about 28 days before transplant, after cytoreduction. Produced via immunoSEQ multiplex PCR; TCRdb's table is partial and in-frame only. The table records under 25,000 clones, 77% of them present only once. Sequenced here: peripheral blood mononuclear cells, sampled before stem cell transplant. Receptors were obtained from a man between 60 and 75 years old with acute myeloid leukemia. Some clones in this sample may be carry-over from other donors' samples.

This clone has only a few counts. This chain uses TRBV27 with TRBJ1-5; D gene ambiguous. Germline CDR1 reads MNHEY; CDR2 reads SMNVEV (reference sequence). V was clipped by 4 bases and J by 6 bases, with 7 bases between them. CDR3 length: 12 amino acids. CDR3: CASSYGGQPQHF. In DNA, the CDR3 is TGTGCCAGCAGTTATGGTGGTCAGCCCCAGCATTTT.

This clone was recorded once. This sequence joins TRBV19 and TRBJ2-3; TRBD2 agrees at 14 bases. The CDR3 consists of 17 residues. The V and J ends lost 3 bases and 3 bases, in that order; junction bases with no gene match: 5. The germline V gene encodes CDR1 LNHDA and CDR2 SQIVND (reference sequence). CDR3 sequence reads: CASSIFGTSGGTDTQYF. The CDR3 DNA reads as TGTGCCAGTAGTATTTTCGGGACTAGCGGGGGTACAGATACGCAGTATTTT.

This clone is a singleton in its sample. The chain joins TRBV5-1 to TRBJ2-7, with D possibly being TRBD1 or TRBD2 (5 bases each). Trimming took off 0 bases at V and 3 bases at J, with 13 bases between the two ends. CDR3 length equals 15 residues. Germline loops: CDR1 SGHRS, CDR2 YFSETQ. The CDR3 bases are TGCGCCAGCAGCTTGGACCCGGGACCCTTCTACGAGCAGTACTTC. Translating it yields CASSLDPGPFYEQYF.

Comments on this clone: A clone one base away is much larger, so this may be a read error. The chain has TRBV6-4 and TRBJ2-3; 9 nucleotides agree with TRBD2. Trimming took 3 bases from V and 4 from J; bases not matched to a gene: 5. Germline lookup yields CDR1 MRHNA and CDR2 SNTAGT. CDR3 length: 15 amino acids. CDR3 nucleotides: TGTGCCAGCAGTGAAGGCGGGGGGGCCGCAGATACGCAGTATTTT. Translation gives CASSEGGGAADTQYF.

This chain joins TRBV27 and TRBJ2-7, with D perhaps matching TRBD2 (6 bases). The CDR3 runs 14 residues. V lost 7 bases to trimming and J lost 6 bases, with 19 bases between them. Germline loops: CDR1 MNHEY, CDR2 SMNVEV (reference sequence). Written as DNA, the CDR3 is TGTGCCAGCATTCAGACCCCCATGGGGGGCGAGCAGTACTTC. Residues: CASIQTPMGGEQYF.

This clone was found a few times. V gene TRBV7-2 combines with J gene TRBJ2-2, with D tentatively TRBD1 (6 bases). Between the trimmed V and J ends, which lost 2 bases and 7 bases, there was a span of 14 bases. Germline V CDR1 and CDR2: SGHTA, FQGNSA. The CDR3 is 15 residues long. DNA of the CDR3: TGTGCCAGCAGCTTATCGACAGGCGGAATCGGGGAGCTGTTTTTT. This translates into CASSLSTGGIGELFF.

The rearrangement joins TRBV11-3 to TRBJ1-6, with TRBD1 as a possible D gene (5 bases). The germline CDR1 and CDR2 sequences are SGHNT and YENEEA. V lost 4 bases to trimming and J lost 7 bases, with 14 bases between them. This CDR3 has 15 amino acids. CDR3 sequence reads: CASSWGRSVNSPLHF. The CDR3 DNA reads TGTGCCAGCAGCTGGGGACGGTCAGTGAATTCACCCCTCCACTTT. The whole variable domain, filled in from reference TRBV11-3 and TRBJ1-6, reads EAGVVQSPRYKIIEKKQPVAFWCNPISGHNTLYWYLQNLGQGPELLIRYENEEAVDDSQLPKDRFSAERLKGVDSTLKIQPAELGDSAVYLCASSWGRSVNSPLHFGNGTRLTVT.

The chain links TRBV7-7 to TRBJ2-3; D not resolved. The CDR3 spans 13 residues. The germline V and J ends were trimmed by 5 bases and 4 bases, with 10 bases remaining between them. The V gene's germline CDR1 is SSHAT and CDR2 FNYEAQ (reference sequence). CDR3: CASSPEFSDTQYF. As DNA, the CDR3 is TGTGCCAGCAGCCCGGAATTCTCAGATACGCAGTATTTT.

The chain joins TRBV9 to TRBJ1-1, with D hard to call. From germline, CDR1 is SGDLS and CDR2 YYNGEE. This CDR3 is built from 13 residues. V was shortened by 0 bases and J by 7 bases, with 10 bases between the two germline ends. The CDR3 bases are TGTGCCAGCAGCGTAGAGTCGGGTGGTGAAGCTTTCTTT. Its protein is CASSVESGGEAFF.

V is TRBV7-2 and J is TRBJ2-1, with D unclear. The V and J ends lost 3 bases and 10 bases respectively, with 7 bases between them. The CDR3 length is 11 residues. CDR1 SGHTA and CDR2 FQGNSA come from the germline V gene. The CDR3 protein is CASSLMGEQFF. The CDR3 nucleotides are TGTGCCAGCAGCTTGATGGGGGAGCAGTTCTTC. The full variable domain, in which reference TRBV7-2 and TRBJ2-1 provide the parts outside the CDR3, is GAGVSQSPSNKVTEKGKDVELRCDPISGHTALYWYRQSLGQGLEFLIYFQGNSAPDKSGLPSDRFSAERTGGSVSTLTIQRTQQEDSAVYLCASSLMGEQFFGPGTRLTVL.

J is TRBJ1-1 and V is TRBV7-9; no definite D call. Between the trimmed V and J ends, which lost 5 bases and 11 bases, there was a span of 15 bases. The CDR3 spans 12 residues. CDR1 and CDR2 from the germline V gene are SEHNR and FQNEAQ (reference sequence). The CDR3 region has the DNA TGTGCCAGCAGCCACCGGTCAACGAGGGCTTTCTTT. It yields the protein CASSHRSTRAFF.

This sequence joins TRBV5-4 and TRBJ2-4; D is ambiguous. The CDR3 has 16 residues. Trimming shortened V by 4 bases and J by 1 base, and 15 bases separated the two germline ends. Germline values: CDR1 SGHNT, CDR2 YYREEE (reference sequence). The CDR3 protein is CASSPEKVGAKNIQYF. The CDR3 region has the DNA TGTGCCAGCAGCCCGGAGAAGGTCGGGGCCAAAAACATTCAGTACTTC.

The chain carries TRBV5-5 and TRBJ1-3; 8 positions match TRBD1. The CDR3 spans 15 residues. After removal of 5 bases from V and 2 bases from J, the junction contained 6 bases not matched to a gene. The germline V gene encodes CDR1 SGHKS and CDR2 YYEKEE (reference sequence). The CDR3 reads CASSSGDRTGNTIYF. For the CDR3, the DNA is TGTGCCAGCAGTTCTGGGGACAGGACTGGAAACACCATATATTTT.

The genes are TRBV4-3 and TRBJ2-6, with D hard to call. Trimming shortened V by 2 bases and J by 1 base, and 15 bases separated the two germline ends. The germline CDR1 and CDR2 sequences are LGHNA and YSLEER. This CDR3 comprises 18 residues. CDR3 sequence: CASSQISGKGSGANVLTF. The CDR3, as DNA: TGCGCCAGCAGCCAAATCTCTGGGAAAGGGTCTGGGGCCAACGTCCTGACTTTC.

CDR3 sequence reads: CASSLYRETYEQYF. Here the CDR3 DNA reads TGTGCCAGCAGCTTATATAGGGAAACCTACGAGCAGTACTTC. The genes are TRBV5-6 and TRBJ2-7; D remains unclear. Germline loops: CDR1 SGHDT, CDR2 YYEEEE. V was clipped by 2 bases and J by 2 bases, with 11 bases between them. The CDR3 contains 14 residues.

The rearrangement joins TRBV6-5 to TRBJ1-6; a weak D match, TRBD1 (5 bases). CDR1 MNHEY and CDR2 SVGAGI come from the germline V gene. CDR3 length equals 15 residues. Trimming removed 0 bases at V and 6 bases at J, with 9 bases between. CDR3 nucleotides: TGTGCCAGCAGTTACTCGGTGGGGGGTAATTCACCCCTCCACTTT. Translated, it gives CASSYSVGGNSPLHF.

The chain combines TRBV7-9 with TRBJ1-1; D ambiguous. Germline assignment: CDR1 SEHNR and CDR2 FQNEAQ (reference sequence). V was clipped by 1 base and J by 3 bases, with 3 bases between them. This CDR3 region has 12 residues. The CDR3 DNA is TGTGCCAGCAGCTTAGTGGACACTGAAGCTTTCTTT. This translates into CASSLVDTEAFF.

This clone was picked up a small number of times. The V and J genes are TRBV7-9 and TRBJ2-2, with TRBD2 matching 13 bases. This CDR3 is 17 amino acids long. Losses at the gene ends were 6 bases for V and 4 bases for J; bases not matched to a gene: 8. Germline V gives CDR1 SEHNR, CDR2 FQNEAQ (reference sequence). This chain's CDR3 is CASRKLAGGPGTGELFF. The CDR3 DNA is TGTGCCAGCAGGAAACTAGCGGGGGGGCCCGGCACCGGGGAGCTGTTTTTT. Together with reference TRBV7-9 and TRBJ2-2, the CDR3 gives the full variable domain: DTGVSQNPRHKITKRGQNVTFRCDPISEHNRLYWYRQTLGQGPEFLTYFQNEAQLEKSRLLSDRFSAERPKGSFSTLEIQRTEQGDSAMYLCASRKLAGGPGTGELFFGEGSRLTVL.

This clone was counted once. The chain carries TRBV29-1 and TRBJ2-5; possibly TRBD2 for D (5 bases). The CDR3 totals 16 residues. Per germline, CDR1 SQVTM and CDR2 ANQGSEA. The V end was cut by 0 bases, the J end by 2 bases, with 16 bases between. DNA for the CDR3: TGCAGCGTTGAAGATCTGGAGGAGAAGGATCAAGAGACCCAGTACTTC. Translated, it gives CSVEDLEEKDQETQYF.

The rearrangement uses TRBV6-5 and TRBJ2-7; D is undetermined. Germline V gene sequence: CDR1 MNHEY, CDR2 SVGAGI. The CDR3 contains 13 residues. V was pared by 3 bases and J by 5 bases, with 11 bases between. CDR3 sequence (DNA): TGTGCCAGCAGTTATTCGGTACTAAACGAGCAGTACTTC. It is translated as CASSYSVLNEQYF.

This chain joins TRBV7-8 and TRBJ1-4; 9 bases line up with TRBD1. From germline, CDR1 is SGHVS and CDR2 FQNEAQ. Unmatched junction bases numbered 6, after V lost 3 bases and J lost 10 bases. The CDR3 loop spans 14 amino acids. The CDR3 sequence is CASSLGQGGGKLFF. The CDR3 bases are TGTGCCAGCAGCTTGGGACAGGGAGGTGGAAAACTGTTTTTT. The whole variable domain, remainder taken from reference TRBV7-8 and TRBJ1-4, is GAGVSQSPRYKVAKRGQDVALRCDPISGHVSLFWYQQALGQGPEFLTYFQNEAQLDKSGLPSDRFFAERPEGSVSTLKIQRTQQEDSAVYLCASSLGQGGGKLFFGSGTQLSVL.

Only a few counts were recorded for this clone. This chain connects TRBV7-8 to TRBJ2-3, with D possibly being TRBD1 (6 bases). Looked up from germline, CDR1 is SGHVS and CDR2 is FQNEAQ. With 5 bases removed from V and 0 bases from J, the gap between germline ends came to 6 bases. The CDR3 spans 13 residues. This chain's CDR3 is CASSGQSTDTQYF. CDR3 DNA: TGTGCCAGCAGCGGACAGAGCACAGATACGCAGTATTTT.

The rearrangement joins TRBV9 to TRBJ2-5; 7 nucleotides align to TRBD2. V was clipped by 2 bases and J by 3 bases; unmatched bases: 4. The V gene's germline CDR1 is SGDLS and CDR2 YYNGEE. The CDR3 loop spans 14 amino acids. CDR3 residues: CASSVRSGKETQYF. CDR3 coding DNA: TGTGCCAGCAGCGTGAGAAGCGGGAAAGAGACCCAGTACTTC.

J is TRBJ2-3 and V is TRBV14, with D perhaps given as TRBD1 or TRBD2 (5 bases each). Trimming stripped 1 base from V and 7 bases from J, with 6 bases between. Germline V gene sequence: CDR1 SGHDN, CDR2 FVKESK. CDR3 length: 12 amino acids. Here the CDR3 DNA reads TGTGCCAGCAGCCAAGGGGGGTATACGCAGTATTTT. Translated, it gives CASSQGGYTQYF.

This chain connects TRBV14 to TRBJ1-2; tentatively, D is TRBD1 (6 bases). The V end lost 2 bases, the J end lost 7 bases, and 8 bases lay between the germline ends. CDR1 is SGHDN and CDR2 is FVKESK in the germline V gene. This CDR3 has 12 residues. The CDR3 loop reads CASSQQGSGYTF. The CDR3 DNA sequence: TGTGCCAGCAGCCAACAGGGGTCTGGCTACACCTTC.

The chain has TRBV7-2 and TRBJ1-1, with D perhaps TRBD1 (6 bases). Germline lookup yields CDR1 SGHTA and CDR2 FQGNSA. This CDR3 has 12 residues. V lost 1 base, J lost 9 bases, and 9 bases lay in between. Here the CDR3 reads CASSLETGKAFF. In DNA form, the CDR3 reads TGTGCCAGCAGCTTAGAGACAGGTAAAGCTTTCTTT.

A single count supports this clone. In nucleotides, the CDR3 is TGTGCCAGCAGCCCCCAGGGATATGGCTACACCTTC. Translating it yields CASSPQGYGYTF. The rearrangement uses TRBV7-2 and TRBJ1-2; D is possibly TRBD1 (5 bases). Germline loops: CDR1 SGHTA, CDR2 FQGNSA. The CDR3 sequence is 12 residues long. V gave up 5 bases and J gave up 5 bases, with 9 bases separating them.

The chain uses TRBV6-1 and TRBJ1-2, with 8 bases fitting TRBD1. Germline V gives CDR1 MNHNS, CDR2 SASEGT. This CDR3 is 15 amino acids long. V trimming: 2 bases; J trimming: 4 bases; junction bases outside the gene matches: 6. The CDR3 here is CASSEPPGGIYGYTF. In DNA, the CDR3 is TGTGCCAGCAGTGAACCCCCAGGGGGCATCTATGGCTACACCTTC.

The chain uses TRBV7-2 and TRBJ2-3, with D perhaps TRBD1 or TRBD2 (5 bases each). This CDR3 comprises 15 residues. From germline, CDR1 is SGHTA and CDR2 FQGNSA. V lost 0 bases and J 0 bases, leaving 7 bases between the germline ends. CDR3 sequence reads: CASSLAGRSTDTQYF. The CDR3 DNA sequence: TGTGCCAGCAGCTTAGCGGGACGGAGCACAGATACGCAGTATTTT.

The DNA of the CDR3 is TGCGCCAGCAGATGGACAGGAGGTCTGGATGAAAAACTGTTTTTT. Protein: CASRWTGGLDEKLFF. This chain connects TRBV5-1 to TRBJ1-4; 7 bases fit TRBD1. The CDR3 runs to 15 residues. From germline, CDR1 is SGHRS and CDR2 YFSETQ. Trimming cost V 5 bases and J 6 bases; bases outside gene matches: 10.

V is TRBV19 and J is TRBJ1-2, with D perhaps TRBD1 (5 bases). Germline CDR1 reads LNHDA; CDR2 reads SQIVND (reference sequence). V was pared by 3 bases and J by 2 bases, with 16 bases between. CDR3 length equals 16 residues. In DNA form, the CDR3 reads TGTGCCAGTAGTATTCTTCAGGGACGACTAAACTATGGCTACACCTTC. This sequence encodes CASSILQGRLNYGYTF.